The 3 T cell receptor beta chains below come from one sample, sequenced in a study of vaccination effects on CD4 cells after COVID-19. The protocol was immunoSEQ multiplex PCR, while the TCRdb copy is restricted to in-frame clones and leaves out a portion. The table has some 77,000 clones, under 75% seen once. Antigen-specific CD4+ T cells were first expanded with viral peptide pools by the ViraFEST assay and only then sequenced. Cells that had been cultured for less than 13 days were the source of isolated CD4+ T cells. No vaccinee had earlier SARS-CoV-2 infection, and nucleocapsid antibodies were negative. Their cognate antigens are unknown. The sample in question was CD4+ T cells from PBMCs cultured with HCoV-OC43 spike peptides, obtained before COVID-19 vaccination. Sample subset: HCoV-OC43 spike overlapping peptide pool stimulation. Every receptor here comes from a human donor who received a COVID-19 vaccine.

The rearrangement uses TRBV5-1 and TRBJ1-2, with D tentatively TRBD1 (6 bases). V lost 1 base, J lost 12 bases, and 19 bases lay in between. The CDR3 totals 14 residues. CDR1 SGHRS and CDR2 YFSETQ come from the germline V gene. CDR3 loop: CASSLPSGTDSHTF. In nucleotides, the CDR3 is TGCGCCAGCAGCTTGCCCTCAGGGACGGACAGCCACACCTTC.

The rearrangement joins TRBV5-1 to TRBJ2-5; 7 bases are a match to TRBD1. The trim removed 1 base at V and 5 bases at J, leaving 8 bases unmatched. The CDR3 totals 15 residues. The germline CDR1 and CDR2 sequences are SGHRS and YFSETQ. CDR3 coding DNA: TGCGCCAGCAGCTTGTATGACAGGGATCGCGAGACCCAGTACTTC. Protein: CASSLYDRDRETQYF.

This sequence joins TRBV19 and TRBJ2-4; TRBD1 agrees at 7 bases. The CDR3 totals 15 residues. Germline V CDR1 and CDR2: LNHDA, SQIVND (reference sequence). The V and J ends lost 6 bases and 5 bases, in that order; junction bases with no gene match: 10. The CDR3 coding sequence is TGTGCCAGTAGCTCCCCCGGACAGGAAGAAAACATTCAGTACTTC. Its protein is CASSSPGQEENIQYF.